This T cell receptor beta chain emerged from a study of a mutant IDH1 vaccine in newly diagnosed glioma. Across the study: In weeks 1, 3, 5, 7, 11, 15, 19 and 23, patients were immunized, eight times in all.

This CDR3 is 15 amino acids long. V shed 6 bases, J shed 0 bases, and the junction held 5 bases outside the gene matches. Per germline, CDR1 SQVTM and CDR2 ANQGSEA. Turning to this clone: The antigen remains undetermined.

The time point here: week 11, during vaccination. Doses consisted of 300 ug of mutant IDH1 20-mer peptide each, paired with topical imiquimod. Assay used: immunoSEQ multiplex PCR; TCRdb lists only in-frame clones, some missing. Here the sample spans under 150,000 clones, roughly 88% being singletons. This TCR derives from a woman aged 45-65 years with glioma. The V call is TRBV29-1, the J call TRBJ2-7, with 13 bases that match TRBD2. This material consisted of PBMCs, taken from a glioma patient whose treatment included an IDH1 peptide vaccine. CDR3: CSVPGTSGNSYEQYF. The CDR3 DNA reads TGCAGCGTGCCCGGGACTAGCGGGAACTCCTACGAGCAGTACTTC.